This T cell receptor beta chain was captured in a study of T cell responses to AZD1222 COVID-19 vaccine. There are 16 residues in the CDR3. Looked up from germline, CDR1 is MNHNS and CDR2 is SASEGT. Unmatched junction bases numbered 6, after V lost 4 bases and J lost 0 bases. The study pooled second doses at about 4 or about 12 weeks. The data were produced by immunoSEQ multiplex PCR, yet TCRdb's version contains in-frame clones alone and is incomplete. Among approximately 42,000 clones listed, about nine tenths were seen once. V is TRBV6-1 and J is TRBJ1-3, with 7 bases aligning to TRBD1. The sequencing used peripheral blood, collected 28 days after the second AZD1222 dose. The origin of this receptor is an adult who received the AZD1222 COVID-19 vaccine. The CDR3 reads CASSGLYRGSGNTIYF. CDR3 DNA sequence: TGTGCCAGCAGTGGACTTTACAGGGGCTCTGGAAACACCATATATTTT.